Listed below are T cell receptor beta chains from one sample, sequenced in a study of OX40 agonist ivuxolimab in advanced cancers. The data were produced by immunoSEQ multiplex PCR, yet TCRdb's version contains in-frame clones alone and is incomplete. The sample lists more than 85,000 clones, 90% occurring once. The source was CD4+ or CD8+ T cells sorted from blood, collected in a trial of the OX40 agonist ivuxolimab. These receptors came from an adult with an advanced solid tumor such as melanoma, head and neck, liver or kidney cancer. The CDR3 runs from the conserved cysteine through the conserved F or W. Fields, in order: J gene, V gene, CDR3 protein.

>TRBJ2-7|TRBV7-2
CASSLRLAGAYEQYF
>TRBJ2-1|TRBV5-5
CASSLLASLNSYNEQFF
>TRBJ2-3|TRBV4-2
CASSQGLAGVGSTDTQYF
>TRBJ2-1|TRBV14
CASSQDLGTERERRGGEQFF
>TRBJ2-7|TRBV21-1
CASSKWDRKPTSGISYEQYF
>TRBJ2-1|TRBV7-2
CASSSRIRGDNEQFF
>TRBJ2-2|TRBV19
CASSPPGNTGELFF
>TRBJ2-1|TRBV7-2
CASSFTSNEQFF
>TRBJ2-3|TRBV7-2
CASVLAGGPGTQYF
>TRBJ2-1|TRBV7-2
CASTNPSSNEQFF
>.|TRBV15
CATSRDRGSNEQYF
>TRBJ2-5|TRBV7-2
CASSWRRKETQYF
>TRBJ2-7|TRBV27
CASSLKPQRTLGYEQYF
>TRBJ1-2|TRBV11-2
CASSTRFGENYGYTF
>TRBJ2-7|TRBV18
CASSGESYYEQYF
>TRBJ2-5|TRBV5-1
CASSLGQGTSAQYF
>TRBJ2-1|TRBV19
CASSMERTPYNEQFF
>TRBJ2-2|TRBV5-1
CASSLTTSGAGELFF
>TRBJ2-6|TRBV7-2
CASSLLAGVSGANVLTF
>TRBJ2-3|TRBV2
CASRYKETDTQYF
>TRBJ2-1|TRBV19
CASSPRQGSSRGEQFF
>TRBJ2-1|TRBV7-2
CASSRDRANEQFF
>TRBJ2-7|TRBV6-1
CASSEARTGNSYEQYF
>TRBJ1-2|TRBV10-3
CAISDSLLYGYTF
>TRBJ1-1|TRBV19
CASSRDRVNTEAFF
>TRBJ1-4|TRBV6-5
CASRPRTGSEKLFF
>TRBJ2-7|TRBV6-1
CASSDAMGGSRSYEQYF
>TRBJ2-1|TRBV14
CASSQISTSGRDDEQFF
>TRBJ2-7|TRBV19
CASSSGWDFEQYF
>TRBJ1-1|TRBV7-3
CASSSTNQNTEAFF
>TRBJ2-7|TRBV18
CASSPAQGAYEQYF
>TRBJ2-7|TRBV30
CAWNRNPPRGEQYF
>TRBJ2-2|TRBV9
CASSVVGGSGYTGELFF
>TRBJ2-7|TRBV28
CASKGRVSLAGRYEQYF
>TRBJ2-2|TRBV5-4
CASSWGEAGTGELFF
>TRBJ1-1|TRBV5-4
CASSLGPYGNTEAFF
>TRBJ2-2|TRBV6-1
CASSETGVAGELFF
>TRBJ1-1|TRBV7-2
CASSLLLGVNTEAFF
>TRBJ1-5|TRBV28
CATWTSNQPQHF
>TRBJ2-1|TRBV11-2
CASSLLAGGPRSYNEQFF
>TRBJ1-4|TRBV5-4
CASSIGTLPGEKLFF
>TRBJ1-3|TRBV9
CASSATGAGNTIYF
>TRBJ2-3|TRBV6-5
CASSRHRADTQYF
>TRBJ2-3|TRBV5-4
CASSYRGAGDTQYF
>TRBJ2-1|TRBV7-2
CASSLVGGILSYNEQFF
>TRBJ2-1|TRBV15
CATSVYRGAYNEQFF
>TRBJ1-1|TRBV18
CASSPRGQGLGGTEAFF
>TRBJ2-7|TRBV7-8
CASSLAAGQGSYEQYF
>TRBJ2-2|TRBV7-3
CASSPQAANTGELFF
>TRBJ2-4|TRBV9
CASSVAPQVGKNIQYF
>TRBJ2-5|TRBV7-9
CVSGYQETQYF
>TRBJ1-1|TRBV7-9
CASSLGSQGTEAFF
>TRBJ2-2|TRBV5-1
CASREQAATGELFF
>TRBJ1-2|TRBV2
CASSVTGGGDGYTF
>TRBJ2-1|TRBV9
CASSVEWEGYNEQFF
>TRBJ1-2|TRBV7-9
CASSLGQGDLDGYTF
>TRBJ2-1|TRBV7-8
CASSLPPGENNEQFF
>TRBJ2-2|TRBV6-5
CASSYSYGWNTGELFF